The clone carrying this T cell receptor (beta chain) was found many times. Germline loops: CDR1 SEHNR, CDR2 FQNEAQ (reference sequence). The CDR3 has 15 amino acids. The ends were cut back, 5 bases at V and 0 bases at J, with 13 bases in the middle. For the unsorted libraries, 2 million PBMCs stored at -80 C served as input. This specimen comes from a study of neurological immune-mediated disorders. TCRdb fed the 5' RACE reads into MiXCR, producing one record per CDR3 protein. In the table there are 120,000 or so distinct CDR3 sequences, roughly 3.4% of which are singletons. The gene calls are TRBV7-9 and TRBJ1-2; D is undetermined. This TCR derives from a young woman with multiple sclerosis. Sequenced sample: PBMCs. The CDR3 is CASSPGLDTNYGYTF. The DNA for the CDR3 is TGTGCCAGCAGCCCCGGACTCGATACTAACTATGGCTACACCTTC.